Described below is a single TCR beta chain sequence and its context. Antigen unknown. The data were taken from a study of CXCR3-negative and CXCR3-positive naive CD8 T cells. Investigators sorted each CD8+ T cell subset in triplicate, taking under 350,000 cells each time. Within the CD8+ T cell compartment, naive cells were CD45RO-CCR7+CD27+CD95-. Libraries of TRB cDNA were made by 5' RACE and carried UMIs. TCRdb derives one entry per CDR3 protein from the 5' RACE reads, leaving out DNA. The repertoire table contains approximately 59,000 distinct CDR3 sequences. Study results and limitations: CXCR3 expression partially decreased after cryopreservation; most assays used fresh PBMCs. More hydrophobic TRB CDR3s occurred in CXCR3-positive than in CXCR3-negative naive cells.

The CDR3 spans 14 residues. Germline V gene sequence: CDR1 SQVTM, CDR2 ANQGSEA. The chain employs TRBV29-1 and TRBJ2-7; the TCRdb D gene call, TRBD2, has no DNA to confirm it. The sample was naive CXCR3+ CD8+ T cells from blood. Subset meaning: CD45RO-CCR7+CD27+CD95- naive CD8+ T cells expressing CXCR3 (TNR3+). This TCR came from a human donor in good health. Some clones in this sample may be carry-over from other donors' samples. CDR3 amino acids: CSVETSGSSYEQYF.